This TCR beta chain was observed in a study of identical twins. V lost 1 base, J lost 0 bases, and 7 bases lay in between. Per germline, CDR1 SEHNR and CDR2 FQNEAQ (reference sequence). The CDR3 is 16 residues long. Findings of the study overall: The abundant beta clonotypes from cord blood had fewer insertions, and memory repertoires had none of this.

Details on this clonotype: The antigen is unknown.

Each cDNA held unique molecular identifiers, and template switching gave it a universal primer site. TCRdb reprocessed the 5' RACE reads with MiXCR, giving one entry per CDR3 protein. The top ten hold 0.8% to 1% of the sample, which has roughly 700,000 distinct CDR3 sequences, around 8.3% seen once. A further study also used this sample, focusing on yellow fever vaccine responses in identical twins.

This chain joins TRBV7-9 and TRBJ2-6; possible D gene TRBD1, 6 bases. This receptor was identified in a woman under 30 in good health. The sequencing input was PBMCs. The CDR3 DNA reads TGTGCCAGCAGCTTAGGGACAGACTCTGGGGCCAACGTCCTGACTTTC. Amino acids: CASSLGTDSGANVLTF.